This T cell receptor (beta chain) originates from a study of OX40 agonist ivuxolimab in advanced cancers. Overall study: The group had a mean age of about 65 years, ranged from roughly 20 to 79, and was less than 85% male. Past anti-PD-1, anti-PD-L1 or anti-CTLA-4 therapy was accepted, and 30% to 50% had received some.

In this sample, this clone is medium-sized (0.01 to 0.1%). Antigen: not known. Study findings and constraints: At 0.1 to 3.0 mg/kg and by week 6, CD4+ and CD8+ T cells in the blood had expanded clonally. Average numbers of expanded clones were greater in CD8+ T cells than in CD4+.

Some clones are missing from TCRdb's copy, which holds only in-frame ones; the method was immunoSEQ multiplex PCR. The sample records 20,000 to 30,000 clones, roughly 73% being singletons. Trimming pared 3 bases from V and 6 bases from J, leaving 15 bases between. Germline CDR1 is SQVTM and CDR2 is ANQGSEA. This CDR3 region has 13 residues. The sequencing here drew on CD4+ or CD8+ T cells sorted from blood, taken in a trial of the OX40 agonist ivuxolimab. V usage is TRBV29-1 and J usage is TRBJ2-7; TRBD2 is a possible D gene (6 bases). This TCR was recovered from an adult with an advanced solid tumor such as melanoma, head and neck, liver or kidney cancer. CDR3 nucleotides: TGCAGCGTTGAGGAGGAGGGCGGTCGCGAGCAGTACTTC. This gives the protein CSVEEEGGREQYF.